Described below is a single T cell receptor beta chain sequence and its context. The sample originates from a study of blood T cell repertoires in COVID-19. In the authors' workflow: Estimated nucleated cell counts came from reference gene primer amplification. Clones were read by immunoSEQ multiplex PCR, and TCRdb kept only the in-frame ones, dropping some. The DNA was the basis for D and trimming; V, J and clone size are from that table. Among some 460,000 clones, approximately 86% were seen once, and the ten largest hold approximately 0.7%. Grouping used clinical history reported by participants in a survey and questionnaire. Sequenced material: PBMCs or T cells enriched from blood (not recorded which). The origin of this receptor is a woman aged 18-29 years who had recovered from COVID-19.

In DNA, the CDR3 is TGTGCCAGCAGCCAAGGAGGAGGGGGGGCAGATACGCAGTATTTT. It specifies CASSQGGGGADTQYF. The chain combines TRBV3-1 (or the pseudogene TRBV3-2) with TRBJ2-3; TRBD2 might be the D (7 bases). V lost 1 base to trimming and J lost 4 bases, with 12 bases between them. From germline, CDR1 is LGHDT and CDR2 YNNKEL (reference sequence). CDR3 length: 15 residues.